A selection of T cell receptor beta chains follows, all from one sample in a study of blood T cell repertoires in COVID-19. Clones were read by immunoSEQ multiplex PCR, and TCRdb kept only the in-frame ones, dropping some. The sample holds 350,000 or so clones, about 90% seen once. Specimen: PBMCs or T cells enriched from blood (not recorded which). The receptors stem from a woman in her thirties who had recovered from COVID-19. Each CDR3 is given with its conserved first and last residue. D genes are given only for firm matches. Clone size appears in some rows only: once, few, many, or a class for an expanded clone.

abundance	d_gene	v_gene	j_gene	CDR3nt	CDR3aa
few	.	TRBV18	TRBJ1-1	TGTGCCAGCTCATCAGGGTTAGGCACTGAAGCTTTCTTT	CASSSGLGTEAFF
.	.	TRBV19	TRBJ1-5	TGTGCCAGTAGTATTCGGGCAGGAGGGAATCAGCCCCAGCATTTT	CASSIRAGGNQPQHF
few	.	TRBV5-1	TRBJ1-4	TGCGCCAGCAGAAGACAAGTTAATGAAAAACTGTTTTTT	CASRRQVNEKLFF
.	.	TRBV5-1	TRBJ2-1	TGCGCCAGCAGCTTGACCGGGGGTTCCTACAATGAGCAGTTCTTC	CASSLTGGSYNEQFF
.	TRBD1	TRBV27	TRBJ1-4	TGTGCCAGCAGTGGCCAAGGACTGTCGGGACAGGAAAAACTGTTTTTT	CASSGQGLSGQEKLFF
.	.	TRBV27	TRBJ1-2	TGTGCCAGCAGTCCCTCGGGGGGGGCGTTTTTGGATGGCTACACCTTC	CASSPSGGAFLDGYTF
.	.	TRBV7-7	TRBJ2-3	TGTGCCAGCAGCTTGGGGGGGCTTGTCACAGATACGCAGTATTTT	CASSLGGLVTDTQYF
once	TRBD2	TRBV30	TRBJ2-1	TGTGCCTGGAGTGCCAGCGGGGGGCCCGAGCAGTTCTTC	CAWSASGGPEQFF
.	.	TRBV4-1	TRBJ1-4	TGCGCCAGCAGTCCGGACAGTATAGACTTGCGAAATGAAAAACTGTTTTTT	CASSPDSIDLRNEKLFF
.	.	TRBV12-3/TRBV12-4	TRBJ1-5	TGTGCCAGCAGTTTGTCCGGGGATCAGCCCCAGCATTTT	CASSLSGDQPQHF
.	TRBD1	TRBV12-5	TRBJ2-1	TGTGCCAGTGGTTTGGCAGGGGGAAGGAAAAGTAATGAGCAGTTCTTC	CASGLAGGRKSNEQFF
.	.	TRBV24-1	TRBJ1-2	TGTGCCACCAGTGATACCCCAGGGGTCAGCGGCTACACCTTC	CATSDTPGVSGYTF
.	TRBD1	TRBV13	TRBJ1-2	TGTGCCAGCAGCACTGGGACAGACCGCACCTTC	CASSTGTDRTF
.	TRBD2	TRBV6-5	TRBJ2-5	TGTGCCAGCAGCCCCACCACCACTAGCGGGGGGACCCAGTACTTC	CASSPTTTSGGTQYF
.	.	TRBV2	TRBJ2-1	TGTGCCAGCAGTGGACAGTCCATCTCCTACAATGAGCAGTTCTTC	CASSGQSISYNEQFF
.	.	TRBV11-2	TRBJ2-5	TGTGCCAGCAGCCCCTCCGGGAGACAAGAGACCCAGTACTTC	CASSPSGRQETQYF
.	TRBD2	TRBV9	TRBJ2-1	TGTGCCAGCAGCCCCCGGACTAGCGGGGGCCAGAATCTGCTCAATGAGCAGTTCTTC	CASSPRTSGGQNLLNEQFF
once	TRBD2	TRBV5-6	TRBJ2-3	TGTGCCAGCAGCTTGGACCTAGCGGGGGATGGAGATACGCAGTATTTT	CASSLDLAGDGDTQYF
.	.	TRBV27	TRBJ1-2	TGTGCCAGCAGTCCGCCGGGGGGCTATGGCTACACCTTC	CASSPPGGYGYTF
once	TRBD1	TRBV27	TRBJ1-2	TGTGCCAGCAGGAAAGAATTCAGGGGGTACTATGGCTACACCTTC	CASRKEFRGYYGYTF
.	TRBD2	TRBV4-2	TRBJ2-5	TGTGCCAGCAGCCCTGAGGGACTAGCGGGGTCCGGAGAGACCCAGTACTTC	CASSPEGLAGSGETQYF
.	.	TRBV7-2	TRBJ1-1	TGTGCCAGCAGCTTAGTCTTGACAAACACTGAAGCTTTCTTT	CASSLVLTNTEAFF
.	.	TRBV9	TRBJ1-1	TGTGCCAGCAGCACCCAGGGGTCCCGGGGAATGAACACTGAAGCTTTCTTT	CASSTQGSRGMNTEAFF
.	.	TRBV9	TRBJ1-2	TGTGCCAGCAGCGTTTTGGTAGGGGGGGAGTATGGCTACACCTTC	CASSVLVGGEYGYTF
.	.	TRBV5-4	TRBJ1-1	TGTGCCAGCAGCTTGGTTGGACAGATAAATGAAGCTTTCTTT	CASSLVGQINEAFF
.	.	TRBV29-1	TRBJ2-1	TGCAGCGTTCAATCGGGATACGATGAGCAGTTCTTC	CSVQSGYDEQFF
.	.	TRBV15	TRBJ1-5	TGTGCCACCAGCAGAGGGGACTTAAAGGCCCTTAGCAATCAGCCCCAGCATTTT	CATSRGDLKALSNQPQHF
.	.	TRBV6-5	TRBJ1-2	TGTGCCAGCGCGGGATCGGGTGGCTACACCTTC	CASAGSGGYTF
.	TRBD1	TRBV3-1/TRBV3-2	TRBJ1-2	TGTGCCAGCAGCCAAGAACATACAGGGGCGGGATATGGCTACACCTTC	CASSQEHTGAGYGYTF
.	.	TRBV27	TRBJ1-2	TGTGCCAGCAGTCCGCGCCTTTATCGGACAGCGTCCTATGGCTACACCTTC	CASSPRLYRTASYGYTF
once	.	TRBV6-6	TRBJ2-1	TGTGCCAGCAGTATTCCGGGACAAAGAAACAATGAGCAGTTCTTC	CASSIPGQRNNEQFF
.	.	TRBV4-2	TRBJ1-1	TGTGCCAGCAGCCAAGATCGAAGGGGCCCGGGCACTGAAGCTTTCTTT	CASSQDRRGPGTEAFF
once	.	TRBV5-4	TRBJ1-1	TGTGCCAGCAGCGGCCGTAACACTGAAGCTTTCTTT	CASSGRNTEAFF
.	TRBD1	TRBV2	TRBJ2-7	TGTGCCATCTCACGAGGGACAGGGGCTTACGAGCAGTACTTC	CAISRGTGAYEQYF
.	TRBD2	TRBV3-1/TRBV3-2	TRBJ2-1	TGTGCCAGCAGCCGCGCTAGCGGGGGGGCTGAGCAGTTCTTC	CASSRASGGAEQFF
.	.	TRBV29-1	TRBJ1-2	TGCAGCGTTGAAGAGGGCGCGGGCTACACCTTC	CSVEEGAGYTF
.	.	TRBV19	TRBJ1-2	TGTGCCAGTAGTGTGCAGGAATATGGCTACACCTTC	CASSVQEYGYTF
.	.	TRBV6-1	TRBJ1-5	TGTGCCAGCAGTGTGACAGCCTACGATGCGGGAGGTCAGCCCCAGCATTTT	CASSVTAYDAGGQPQHF
.	.	TRBV19	TRBJ1-1	TGTGCCAGTAGTATTACGAGGCGCACTGAAGCTTTCTTT	CASSITRRTEAFF
.	.	TRBV27	TRBJ1-4	TGTGCCAGCAGAGCGGCAGGAGCCTCTAATGAAAAACTGTTTTTT	CASRAAGASNEKLFF
.	.	TRBV4-2	TRBJ2-3	TGTGCCAGCAGCCAGTCCGGACTTGGGCCTAGCACAGATACGCAGTATTTT	CASSQSGLGPSTDTQYF
.	TRBD1	TRBV18	TRBJ2-7	TGTGCCAGCTCACCAGGGCCAGGGGGTATGTACGAGCAGTACTTC	CASSPGPGGMYEQYF